A selection of T cell receptor beta chains follows, all from one sample in a study of OX40 agonist ivuxolimab in advanced cancers. Sequenced by immunoSEQ multiplex PCR; TCRdb stores in-frame clones only, minus some. The repertoire holds some 25,000 clones, with just under 80% as singletons. The specimen was CD4+ or CD8+ T cells sorted from blood, collected in a trial of the OX40 agonist ivuxolimab. The origin of the receptors is an adult with an advanced solid tumor such as melanoma, head and neck, liver or kidney cancer. Each CDR3 is given with its conserved first and last residue. A D gene is named only where the DNA matches it firmly. Size is stated for part of the rows, as once, few or many counts, or as a class when the clone is expanded.

medium-sized	17	TRBV5-1	TRBJ2-1	-	CASSLAGPATENNEQFF	TGCGCCAGCAGCTTGGCCGGGCCCGCGACAGAAAACAATGAGCAGTTCTTC
-	14	TRBV14	TRBJ2-2	-	CASSQARSTGELFF	TGTGCCAGCAGCCAAGCTCGGTCGACCGGGGAGCTGTTTTTT
-	10	TRBV2	TRBJ2-1	-	CASRLNEQFF	TGTGCCAGCAGACTCAATGAGCAGTTCTTC
few	12	TRBV7-9	TRBJ1-2	-	CASSSLWDGYTF	TGTGCCAGCAGCTCTTTATGGGATGGCTACACCTTC
-	14	TRBV29-1	TRBJ2-1	-	CSVERGSSYNEQFF	TGCAGCGTTGAGAGGGGGAGCTCCTACAATGAGCAGTTCTTC
-	12	TRBV27	TRBJ2-7	-	CASSSRVADQYF	TGTGCCAGCAGTTCCCGGGTGGCGGATCAGTACTTC
-	13	TRBV19	TRBJ2-7	-	CASSIQPTAEQYF	TGTGCCAGTAGTATCCAGCCGACTGCCGAGCAGTACTTC
many	15	TRBV5-1	TRBJ2-3	TRBD2	CASSESGVTTDTQYF	TGCGCCAGCAGCGAGAGCGGGGTGACCACAGATACGCAGTATTTT
-	17	TRBV12-5	TRBJ2-3	TRBD2	CASGLVRSSGTTDTQYF	TGTGCTAGTGGTTTGGTACGGTCTAGCGGGACCACAGATACGCAGTATTTT
-	17	TRBV9	TRBJ2-3	TRBD1	CASSVKPRQGASDTQYF	TGTGCCAGCAGCGTCAAACCCCGACAGGGGGCTTCAGATACGCAGTATTTT
-	14	TRBV30	TRBJ1-6	-	CAWVEGPDNSPLHF	TGTGCCTGGGTGGAGGGGCCGGACAATTCACCCCTCCACTTT
-	15	TRBV5-1	TRBJ1-5	TRBD1	CASSLKGGFNQPQHF	TGCGCCAGCAGCTTGAAAGGGGGCTTCAATCAGCCCCAGCATTTT
many	15	TRBV25-1	TRBJ1-1	TRBD1	CASSEWDRMNTEAFF	TGTGCCAGCAGTGAATGGGACAGGATGAACACTGAAGCTTTCTTT
medium-sized	12	TRBV30	TRBJ1-1	TRBD1	CAWSHGTAEAFF	TGTGCCTGGAGCCACGGGACAGCTGAAGCTTTCTTT
once	12	TRBV2	TRBJ1-1	-	CAATTGNTEAFF	TGTGCCGCCACGACTGGGAACACTGAAGCTTTCTTT
-	16	TRBV28	TRBJ1-5	-	CASSFLSETSNQPQHF	TGTGCCAGCTCCTTTTTGTCAGAGACTAGCAATCAGCCCCAGCATTTT
-	15	TRBV6-6	TRBJ1-2	TRBD1	CASSYILGQAYGYTF	TGTGCCAGCAGTTATATTTTGGGACAGGCATATGGCTACACCTTC
medium-sized	13	TRBV29-1	TRBJ1-2	-	CSVVSDGGSGYTF	TGCAGCGTTGTCTCCGATGGGGGGAGCGGCTACACCTTC
-	14	TRBV14	TRBJ2-3	-	CASSPWTIKDTQYF	TGTGCCAGCAGCCCCTGGACTATTAAAGATACGCAGTATTTT
-	10	TRBV20-1	TRBJ2-7	-	CSAGPAEQYF	TGCAGTGCTGGGCCCGCCGAGCAGTACTTC
few	18	TRBV5-4	TRBJ2-3	-	CASSLGFAGTLFTDTQYF	TGTGCCAGCAGCTTGGGTTTCGCGGGTACCCTCTTCACAGATACGCAGTATTTT
-	17	TRBV13	TRBJ2-7	TRBD2	CASSLGRKSSGIYEQYF	TGTGCCAGCAGCTTAGGCCGAAAGTCTAGCGGGATCTACGAGCAGTACTTC
few	15	TRBV7-6	TRBJ2-5	TRBD2	CASSLAEGGYETQYF	TGTGCCAGCAGCTTAGCGGAGGGAGGGTACGAGACCCAGTACTTC
-	16	TRBV7-6	TRBJ2-5	-	CASSSSSEGARETQYF	TGTGCCAGCAGCTCATCTAGCGAGGGGGCCCGAGAGACCCAGTACTTC
-	14	TRBV4-2	TRBJ2-3	-	CASSLVDFTDTQYF	TGTGCCAGCAGCTTGGTAGATTTCACAGATACGCAGTATTTT
-	14	TRBV27	TRBJ1-5	-	CASSMASAGEPQHF	TGTGCCAGCAGTATGGCCAGTGCGGGGGAGCCCCAGCATTTT
-	13	TRBV13	TRBJ2-7	-	CASSLGTAYEQYF	TGTGCCAGCAGCTTAGGGACAGCCTACGAGCAGTACTTC
once	15	TRBV7-8	TRBJ1-2	-	CASSPYHRGLEGYTF	TGTGCCAGCAGCCCCTACCATAGGGGGTTAGAGGGCTACACCTTC
-	13	TRBV4-2	TRBJ2-7	-	CASSFIGDYEQYF	TGTGCCAGCAGTTTTATCGGGGATTACGAGCAGTACTTC
-	12	TRBV7-2	TRBJ1-1	-	CASSYTVSEAFF	TGTGCCAGCAGCTACACGGTTTCTGAAGCTTTCTTT
-	15	TRBV6-4	TRBJ2-6	-	CASSDSRGGANVLTF	TGTGCCAGCAGTGACTCGAGAGGGGGAGCCAACGTCCTGACTTTC
-	18	TRBV7-2	TRBJ2-3	TRBD2	CASSLTLAGGLGTDTQYF	TGTGCCAGCAGCTTAACACTAGCGGGGGGGCTGGGGACAGATACGCAGTATTTT
-	15	TRBV27	TRBJ2-1	TRBD2	CASSLGAGSYNEQFF	TGTGCCAGCAGTTTAGGAGCGGGGAGCTACAATGAGCAGTTCTTC
-	15	TRBV4-3	TRBJ2-2	TRBD1	CASSQGTGNTGELFF	TGCGCCAGCAGCCAAGGGACAGGGAACACCGGGGAGCTGTTTTTT
-	12	TRBV6-6	TRBJ2-7	-	CASSYARVEQYF	TGTGCCAGCAGTTACGCCCGGGTCGAGCAGTACTTC
once	14	TRBV29-1	TRBJ2-3	TRBD2	CSHRGLAYTDTQYF	TGCAGCCACCGGGGACTAGCGTACACAGATACGCAGTATTTT
-	11	TRBV5-1	TRBJ2-1	-	CASSGRGEQFF	TGCGCCAGCAGCGGCAGGGGAGAGCAGTTCTTC
large	16	TRBV5-5	TRBJ2-3	-	CASSLGLGAVTDTQYF	TGTGCCAGCAGCTTGGGGCTGGGGGCTGTCACAGATACGCAGTATTTT
-	17	TRBV11-2	TRBJ1-1	-	CASSLGGSWAISIEAFF	TGTGCCAGCAGCTTAGGGGGCTCTTGGGCGATAAGTATTGAAGCTTTCTTT
few	14	TRBV7-7	TRBJ1-2	-	CASSIPGENYGYTF	TGTGCCAGCAGCATTCCCGGGGAGAACTATGGCTACACCTTC
-	14	TRBV6-6	TRBJ1-4	TRBD1	CASRIQGAREKLFF	TGTGCCAGCAGGATACAGGGGGCCAGGGAAAAACTGTTTTTT
-	14	TRBV6-5	TRBJ1-1	-	CASSSREGVTEAFF	TGTGCCAGCAGTTCCAGGGAGGGAGTCACTGAAGCTTTCTTT
-	13	TRBV28	TRBJ2-5	-	CASTWGHQETQYF	TGTGCCAGCACCTGGGGACACCAAGAGACCCAGTACTTC
-	13	TRBV27	TRBJ2-7	-	CASSPRAYYEQYF	TGTGCCAGCAGTCCCAGGGCTTACTACGAGCAGTACTTC
-	15	TRBV9	TRBJ2-1	-	CASSPDGGGGNEQFF	TGTGCCAGCAGCCCAGACGGGGGCGGAGGTAATGAGCAGTTCTTC